This T cell receptor beta chain was recorded in a study of blood T cell repertoires in COVID-19 (dated by TCRdb to the early 2020s). In terms of the full investigation: Samples from collaborators originated in the United States, Italy and Spain and spanned both the acute and convalescent phases of COVID-19. The repertoires were released in a freely available public database meant as a resource for research on the immune response to SARS-CoV-2. The dataset comprised deeply sampled blood TCRbeta repertoires from subjects exposed to, actively infected with, or recovered from COVID-19. Sample metadata almost always included a de-identified subject ID, COVID-19 status, age in years and sex. The samples were drawn from two sources: the first 160 participants of the ongoing ImmuneRACE study, and 1,200 or so subjects contributed by 6 global collaborators. The material from the prospective study consisted of cDNA or gDNA derived from T cells, B-cell-depleted T cells, or PBMCs. Where available, HLA class I and class II types were obtained from metadata supplied by the sample provider rather than from assay-based typing. Study-wide findings and limitations: How much clinical and demographic metadata was included differed by source and by participant, and the metadata was provided uncurated.

Including the terminal cysteine and phenylalanine, the CDR3 comprises 14 residues. CDR3 DNA is the only sequence kept; it has 42 bases, read in frame from the first base. After removal of 5 bases from V and 9 bases from J, the junction retains 11 bases not matched to a gene. Looking up the germline V gene (reference sequence) yields CDR1 LNHDA and CDR2 SQIVND. This clone was detected only a few times. No antigen is known for it. Per-base qualities were not stored, and no clone one base away is much larger. TCRbeta CDR3 regions were amplified from genomic DNA by means of the immunoSEQ Assay, a bias-controlled multiplex PCR. The authors' pipeline ran thus. The number of nucleated cells in each sample was estimated by amplification of reference gene primers within the assay. To quantify the absolute abundance of each unique TCRbeta CDR3 rearrangement, sequence reads were collapsed and filtered. For each sample, productive Simpson clonality was calculated by taking the square root of Simpson's diversity index across productive rearrangements. The source is immuneACCESS, and TCRdb retained only in-frame sequences with V and J called. Part of the clones is not carried over; for the studies checked, unresolved V genes explain less than half of this, and the remainder is unexplained. Clone size and V and J calls were adopted from that table, with D and trimming inferred from the DNA. The sample includes 95,000 or so clones, with 86% observed a single time. Approximately 1.2% of the sample belongs to the ten largest clones.

Collaborating institutions collected whole blood in K2EDTA tubes following their own protocols. For TCRbeta analysis, collaborators shipped samples in one of three forms: frozen whole blood, isolated PBMCs, or DNA extracted from either of those sample types. Sample: peripheral blood. The sequence joins TRBV19 to TRBJ2-7; a stretch of 9 junction bases matches TRBD2. The receptor was derived from an older man with active or convalescent COVID-19. The sequenced DNA: TGTGCCAGTAGTGTAGCGGGAGTGGCATTCGGGCAGTACTTC. It specifies CASSVAGVAFGQYF.